This T cell receptor (beta chain) was identified in a study of chemoradiotherapy in HPV16-positive cancers. Repertoires were generated with immunoSEQ multiplex PCR, while TCRdb's copy carries only in-frame clones and drops some. The sample has approximately 15,000 clones; around 80% are singletons. The CDR3 runs 19 residues. Trimming cost V 1 base and J 1 base, with 20 bases left between them. The germline V gene has CDR1 SGHNT and CDR2 YENEEA. The source of this sequence is a human donor with HPV-associated anogenital cancer. The J gene is TRBJ1-5, the V gene TRBV11-3, with D possibly matching TRBD1 (5 bases). This material was obtained from a patient who underwent chemoradiotherapy. The CDR3 protein is CASSLGRGRAVWSNQPQHF. CDR3 bases: TGTGCCAGCAGCTTAGGTCGAGGCAGGGCAGTCTGGAGCAATCAGCCCCAGCATTTT. Together with reference TRBV11-3 and TRBJ1-5, the CDR3 gives the full variable domain: EAGVVQSPRYKIIEKKQPVAFWCNPISGHNTLYWYLQNLGQGPELLIRYENEEAVDDSQLPKDRFSAERLKGVDSTLKIQPAELGDSAVYLCASSLGRGRAVWSNQPQHFGDGTRLSIL.